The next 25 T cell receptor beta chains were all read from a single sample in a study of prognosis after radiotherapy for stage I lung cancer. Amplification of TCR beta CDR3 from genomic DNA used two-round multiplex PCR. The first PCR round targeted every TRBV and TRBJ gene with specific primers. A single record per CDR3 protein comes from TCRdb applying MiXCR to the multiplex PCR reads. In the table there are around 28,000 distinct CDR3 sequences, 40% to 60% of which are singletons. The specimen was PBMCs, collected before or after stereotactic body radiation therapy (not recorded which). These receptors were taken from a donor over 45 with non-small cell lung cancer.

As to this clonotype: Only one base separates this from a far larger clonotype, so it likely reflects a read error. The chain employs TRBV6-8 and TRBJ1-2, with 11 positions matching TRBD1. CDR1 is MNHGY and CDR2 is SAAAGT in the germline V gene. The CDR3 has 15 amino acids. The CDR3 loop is CASSGQGAGDYCYTF. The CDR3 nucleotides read TGTGCCAGCAGTGGACAGGGGGCTGGGGACTATTGCTACACCTTC.

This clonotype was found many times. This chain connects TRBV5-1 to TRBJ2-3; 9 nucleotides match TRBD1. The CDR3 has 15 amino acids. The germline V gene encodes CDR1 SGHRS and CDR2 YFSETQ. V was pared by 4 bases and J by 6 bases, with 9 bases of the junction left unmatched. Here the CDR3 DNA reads TGCGCCAGCAGCCGACTACAGGGGGCGAGGGATACGCAGTATTTT. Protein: CASSRLQGARDTQYF.

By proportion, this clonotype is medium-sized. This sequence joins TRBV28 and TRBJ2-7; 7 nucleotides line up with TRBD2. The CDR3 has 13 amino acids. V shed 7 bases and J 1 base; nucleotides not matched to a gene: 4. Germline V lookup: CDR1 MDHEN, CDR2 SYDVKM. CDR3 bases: TGTGCCAGCATCCTTAGCGGGTCCTACGAGCAGTACTTC. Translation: CASILSGSYEQYF.

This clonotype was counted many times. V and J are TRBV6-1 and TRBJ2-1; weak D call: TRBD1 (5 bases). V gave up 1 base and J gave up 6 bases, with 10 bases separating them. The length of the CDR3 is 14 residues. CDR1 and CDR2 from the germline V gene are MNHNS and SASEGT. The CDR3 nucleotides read TGTGCCAGCAGTGAAGGACAGTGGGGCAATGAGCAGTTCTTC. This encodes CASSEGQWGNEQFF.

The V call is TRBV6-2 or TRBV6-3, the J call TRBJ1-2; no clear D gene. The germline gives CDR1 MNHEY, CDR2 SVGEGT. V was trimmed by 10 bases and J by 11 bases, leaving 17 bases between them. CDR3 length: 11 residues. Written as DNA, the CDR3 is TGTGCCACCGTTTGGGGAAATTGTTACACCTTC. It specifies CATVWGNCYTF.

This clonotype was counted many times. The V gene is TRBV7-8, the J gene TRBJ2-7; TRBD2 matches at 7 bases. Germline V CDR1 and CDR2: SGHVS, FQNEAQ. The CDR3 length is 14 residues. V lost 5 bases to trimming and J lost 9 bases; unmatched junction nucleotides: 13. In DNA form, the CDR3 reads TGTGCCAGCAGCCCAGGGAGCCTAGCGGAAGGGCAGTACTTC. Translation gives CASSPGSLAEGQYF.

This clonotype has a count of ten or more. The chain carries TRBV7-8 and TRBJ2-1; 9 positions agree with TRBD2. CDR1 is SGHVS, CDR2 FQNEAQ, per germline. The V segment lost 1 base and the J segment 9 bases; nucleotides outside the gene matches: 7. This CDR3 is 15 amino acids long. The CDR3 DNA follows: TGTGCCAGCAGCTTAGTAACTAGCGGGTGGGGTGAGCAGTTCTTC. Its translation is CASSLVTSGWGEQFF. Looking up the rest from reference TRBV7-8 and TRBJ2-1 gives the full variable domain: GAGVSQSPRYKVAKRGQDVALRCDPISGHVSLFWYQQALGQGPEFLTYFQNEAQLDKSGLPSDRFFAERPEGSVSTLKIQRTQQEDSAVYLCASSLVTSGWGEQFFGPGTRLTVL.

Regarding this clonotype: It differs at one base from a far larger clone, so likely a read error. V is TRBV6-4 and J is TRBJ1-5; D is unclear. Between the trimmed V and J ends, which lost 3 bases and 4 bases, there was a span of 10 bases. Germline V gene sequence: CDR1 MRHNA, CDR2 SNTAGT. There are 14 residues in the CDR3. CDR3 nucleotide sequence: TGTGCCAGCAGTGAACGTCTGACTAATCAGCCCCAGCATTTT. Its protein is CASSERLTNQPQHF.

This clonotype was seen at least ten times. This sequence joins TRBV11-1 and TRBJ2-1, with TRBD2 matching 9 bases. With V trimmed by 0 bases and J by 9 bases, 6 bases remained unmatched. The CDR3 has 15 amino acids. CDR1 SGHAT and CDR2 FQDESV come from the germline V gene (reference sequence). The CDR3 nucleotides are TGTGCCAGCAGCTTAGCGAAAGCGGGAGGCGGTGAGCAGTTCTTC. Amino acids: CASSLAKAGGGEQFF.

The CDR3 DNA reads as TGTGCCAGCAGTGAAGTCAAGGGACGTAGTTGCACAGATACGCAGTATTTT. Encoded protein: CASSEVKGRSCTDTQYF. This chain uses TRBV6-8 with TRBJ2-3; D might be TRBD1 or TRBD2, each matching 5 bases. The CDR3 is 17 amino acids. Germline V gene data show CDR1 as MNHGY and CDR2 as SAAAGT. V was cut by 5 bases and J by 1 base, with 19 bases left in between.

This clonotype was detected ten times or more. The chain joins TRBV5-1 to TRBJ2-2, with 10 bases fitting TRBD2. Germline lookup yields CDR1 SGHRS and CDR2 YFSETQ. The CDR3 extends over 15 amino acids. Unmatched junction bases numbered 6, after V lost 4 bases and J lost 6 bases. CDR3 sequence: CASSDLAGVAGELFF. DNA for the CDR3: TGCGCCAGCAGCGATCTAGCGGGAGTTGCCGGGGAGCTGTTTTTT.

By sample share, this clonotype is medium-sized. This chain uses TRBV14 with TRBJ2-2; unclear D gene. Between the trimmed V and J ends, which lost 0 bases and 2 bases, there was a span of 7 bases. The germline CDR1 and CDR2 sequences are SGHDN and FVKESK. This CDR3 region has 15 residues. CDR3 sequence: CASSQELGNTGELFF. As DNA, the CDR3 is TGTGCCAGCAGCCAAGAGCTAGGAAACACCGGGGAGCTGTTTTTT.

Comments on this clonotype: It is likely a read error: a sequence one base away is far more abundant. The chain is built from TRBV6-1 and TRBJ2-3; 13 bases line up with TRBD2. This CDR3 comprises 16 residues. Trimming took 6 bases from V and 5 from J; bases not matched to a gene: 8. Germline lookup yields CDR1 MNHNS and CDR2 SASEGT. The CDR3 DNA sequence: TGTGCCAGCAGCCGAGGACTAGCGGGAGTCGAAGATACGCAGTATTTT. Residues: CASSRGLAGVEDTQYF.

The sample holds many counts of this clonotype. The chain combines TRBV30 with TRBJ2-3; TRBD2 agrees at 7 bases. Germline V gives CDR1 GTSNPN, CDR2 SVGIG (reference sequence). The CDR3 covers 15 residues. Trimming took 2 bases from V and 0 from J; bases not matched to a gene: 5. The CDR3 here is CAWSSAGSSTDTQYF. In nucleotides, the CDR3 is TGTGCCTGGAGTTCAGCGGGAAGCAGCACAGATACGCAGTATTTT.

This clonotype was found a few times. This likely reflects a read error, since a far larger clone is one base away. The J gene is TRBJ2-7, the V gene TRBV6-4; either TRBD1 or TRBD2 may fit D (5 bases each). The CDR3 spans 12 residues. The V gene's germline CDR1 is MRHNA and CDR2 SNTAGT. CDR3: CASKRTTYERYF. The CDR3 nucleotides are TGTGCCAGCAAGCGGACAACGTACGAGCGGTACTTC.

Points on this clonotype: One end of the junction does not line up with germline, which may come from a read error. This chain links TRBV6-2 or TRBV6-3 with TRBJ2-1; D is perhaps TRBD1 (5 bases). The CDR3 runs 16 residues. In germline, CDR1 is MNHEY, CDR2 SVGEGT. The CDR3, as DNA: TGTGCCAGCAGTTCCCTTCTGGTGGACAAATACAATGAGCATTTCTTC. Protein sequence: CASSSLLVDKYNEHFF.

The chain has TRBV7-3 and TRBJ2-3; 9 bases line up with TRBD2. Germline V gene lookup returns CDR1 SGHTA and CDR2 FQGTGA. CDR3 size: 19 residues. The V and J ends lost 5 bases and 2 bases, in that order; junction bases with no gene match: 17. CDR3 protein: CASSPKARGLAGLTDTQYF. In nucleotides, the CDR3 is TGTGCCAGCAGCCCCAAGGCGAGGGGACTAGCTGGACTCACAGATACGCAGTATTTT.

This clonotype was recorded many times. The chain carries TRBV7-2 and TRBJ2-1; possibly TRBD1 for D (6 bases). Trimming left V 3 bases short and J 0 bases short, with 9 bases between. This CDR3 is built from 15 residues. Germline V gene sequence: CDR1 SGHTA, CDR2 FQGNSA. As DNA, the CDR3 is TGTGCCAGCAGCTTCCGACAGGACTCCTACAATGAGCAGTTCTTC. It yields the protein CASSFRQDSYNEQFF.

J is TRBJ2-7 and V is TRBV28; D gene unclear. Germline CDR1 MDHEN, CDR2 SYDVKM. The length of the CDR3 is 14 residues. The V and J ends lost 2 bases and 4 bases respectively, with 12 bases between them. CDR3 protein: CASSLVVPPYEQYF. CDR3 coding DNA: TGTGCCAGCAGTTTAGTGGTCCCTCCTTACGAGCAGTACTTC.

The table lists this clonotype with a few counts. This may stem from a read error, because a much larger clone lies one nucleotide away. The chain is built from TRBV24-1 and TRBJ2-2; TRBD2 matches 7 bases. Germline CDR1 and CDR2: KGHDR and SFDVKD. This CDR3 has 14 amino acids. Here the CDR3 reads CATWREGKTGEPFF. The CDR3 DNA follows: TGTGCCACCTGGAGGGAGGGAAAAACCGGGGAGCCGTTTTTT.

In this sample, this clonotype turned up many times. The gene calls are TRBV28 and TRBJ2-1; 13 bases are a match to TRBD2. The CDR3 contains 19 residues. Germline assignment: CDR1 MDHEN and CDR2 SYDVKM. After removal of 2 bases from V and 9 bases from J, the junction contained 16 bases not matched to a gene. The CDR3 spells CASSLRGLAGRGGRSEQFF. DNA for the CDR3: TGTGCCAGCAGTTTACGGGGACTAGCGGGACGTGGGGGCCGGAGTGAGCAGTTCTTC.

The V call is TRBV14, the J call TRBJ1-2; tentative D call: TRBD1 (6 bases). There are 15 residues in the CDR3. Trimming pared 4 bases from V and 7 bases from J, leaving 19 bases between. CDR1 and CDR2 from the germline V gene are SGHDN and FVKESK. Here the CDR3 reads CASSRMDSIPFGYTF. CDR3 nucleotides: TGTGCCAGCAGCCGCATGGACAGTATCCCTTTTGGCTACACCTTC.

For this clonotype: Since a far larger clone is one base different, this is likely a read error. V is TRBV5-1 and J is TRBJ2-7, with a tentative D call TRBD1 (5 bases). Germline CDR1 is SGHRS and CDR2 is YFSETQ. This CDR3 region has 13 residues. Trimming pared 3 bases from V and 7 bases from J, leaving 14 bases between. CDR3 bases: TGCGCCAGCAGCTGGGGCACTCGCAATGAGCAGTACTTC. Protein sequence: CASSWGTRNEQYF.

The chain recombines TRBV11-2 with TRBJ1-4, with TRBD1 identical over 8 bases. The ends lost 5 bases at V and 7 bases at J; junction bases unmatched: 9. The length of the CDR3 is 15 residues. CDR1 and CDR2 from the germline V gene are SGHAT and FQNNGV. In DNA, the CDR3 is TGTGCCAGCAGCATGCCGGGACAGGTGGTTGAAAAACTGTTTTTT. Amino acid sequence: CASSMPGQVVEKLFF.

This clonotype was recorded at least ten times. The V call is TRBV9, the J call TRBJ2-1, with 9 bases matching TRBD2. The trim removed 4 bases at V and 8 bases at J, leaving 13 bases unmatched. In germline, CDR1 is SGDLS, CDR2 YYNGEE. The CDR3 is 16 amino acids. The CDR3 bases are TGTGCCAGCAGCCCCCGTGGGACTAGCATAGTGGATGAGCAGTTCTTC. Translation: CASSPRGTSIVDEQFF.